This T cell receptor beta chain was sequenced for a study of blood T cell repertoires in COVID-19. Germline assignment: CDR1 MDHEN and CDR2 SYDVKM. This CDR3 spans 16 amino acids. V was cut by 7 bases and J by 7 bases, with 23 bases left in between. TCRdb's copy holds only in-frame clones and misses some; the assay was immunoSEQ multiplex PCR. The top ten clones hold 3% to 4.5% of a sample with more than 120,000 clones, over 70% of them seen once. The receptor was derived from a man between 50 and 59 years old in a cohort exposed to, infected with or recovered from COVID-19 (not recorded which). The sample consisted of PBMCs or T cells enriched from blood (not recorded which). The rearrangement uses TRBV28 and TRBJ1-5; D is unresolved. CDR3 DNA sequence: TGTGCCAGCAACCCCCTTCGGGAACTCCAGGTACAGCCCCAGCATTTT. Protein sequence: CASNPLRELQVQPQHF. Filled out from reference TRBV28 and TRBJ1-5, the complete variable domain reads DVKVTQSSRYLVKRTGEKVFLECVQDMDHENMFWYRQDPGLGLRLIYFSYDVKMKEKGDIPEGYSVSREKKERFSLILESASTNQTSMYLCASNPLRELQVQPQHFGDGTRLSIL.